This T cell receptor (beta chain) was observed in a study of blood T cells in healthy people across ages. Study-level results: More naive CD4+ cells and higher diversity marked long-lived donors relative to aged donors.

The CDR3 has 12 amino acids. Trimming cost V 8 bases and J 3 bases, with 10 bases left between them. Germline V gene data show CDR1 as MNHEY and CDR2 as SVGAGI. A sample-barcoded 5' primer and a J-beta primer mix were used in a second PCR of roughly 7 to 11 cycles. TCRdb redid the calling of the 5' RACE reads with MiXCR, one entry per CDR3 protein. Altogether 1.5 million or so distinct CDR3 sequences are present, 40% to 45% being singletons, with the ten largest covering around 4%. This clonotype was found a few times. Its antigen is unidentified. The source is a woman younger than 35 in good health. V is TRBV6-5 and J is TRBJ1-1; possible D gene TRBD1, 6 bases. Input material: blood. The CDR3 DNA is TGTGCCAGCCGGCACAGGGACACTGAAGCTTTCTTT. This sequence encodes CASRHRDTEAFF.